This T cell receptor beta chain was profiled in a study of shared clonotypes between healthy human individuals. Study at large: CD4 naive and memory got three plates each, CD8 naive two, CD8 memory one.

Only Caucasian adults living in Nashville, Tennessee made up the donor group. TCRdb's table, derived via immunoSEQ multiplex PCR, lists solely in-frame clones and lacks some. The sample comprises some 2,000,000 clones, almost 96% of which are singletons, and 0.1% to 0.15% rests with the top ten. Trimming cost V 2 bases and J 3 bases, with 14 bases left between them. This CDR3 has 16 amino acids. Germline V CDR1 and CDR2: MDHEN, SYDVKM. Specimen: naive CD4+ T cells sorted from blood. As for subset: CD45RA+ positively selected. The rearrangement links TRBV28 to TRBJ2-4, with D tentatively TRBD1 (5 bases). This sequence originates from a man younger than 35 in good health. The CDR3 region is CASSLDAPGYKNIQYF. The CDR3 nucleotides read TGTGCCAGCAGTTTAGATGCGCCAGGGTACAAAAACATTCAGTACTTC.